One and the same sample provided the 2 T cell receptor beta chains below, sequenced in a study of cytomegalovirus exposure and HLA in healthy donors (dated by TCRdb to the late 2010s). The library was produced with the immunoSEQ multiplex PCR assay. TCRdb took this table from immuneACCESS and kept in-frame rearrangements with V and J called. Such tables lack part of the clones; where checked against another copy, unresolved V genes explain under half of the gap, and the rest is unexplained. The sample records about 110,000 clones, more than 90% of which are singletons. 0.67% of the sample is in the top ten clones. Sequenced material: PBMCs. The receptors originated from a young woman in good health and CMV-seronegative.

The chain uses TRBV30 and TRBJ1-1, with 9 bases fitting TRBD1. Losses at the gene ends were 5 bases for V and 10 bases for J; bases not matched to a gene: 8. Per the germline V gene, CDR1 is GTSNPN and CDR2 is SVGIG (reference sequence). This CDR3 is 12 amino acids long. The CDR3 region is CAWLGEGQGAFF. CDR3 nucleotides: TGTGCCTGGTTGGGAGAGGGACAGGGAGCTTTCTTT.

The V call is TRBV7-6, the J call TRBJ2-2; 8 bases map to TRBD1. In germline, CDR1 is SGHVS, CDR2 FNYEAQ. The J segment lost 7 bases and the V segment lost 5 bases, leaving 3 bases of the junction unmatched. This CDR3 is 13 amino acids long. The CDR3 sequence is CASSPGGGGELFF. CDR3 coding DNA: TGTGCCAGCAGCCCAGGGGGCGGCGGGGAGCTGTTTTTT.